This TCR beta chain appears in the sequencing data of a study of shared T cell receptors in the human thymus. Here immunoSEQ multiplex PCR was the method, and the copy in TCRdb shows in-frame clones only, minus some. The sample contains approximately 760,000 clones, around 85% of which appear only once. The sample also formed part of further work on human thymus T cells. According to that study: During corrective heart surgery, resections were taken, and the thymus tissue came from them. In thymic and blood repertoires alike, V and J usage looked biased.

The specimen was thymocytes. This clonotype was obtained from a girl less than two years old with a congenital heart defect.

The CDR3 is CSVEPRLGGAFF. The CDR3, as DNA: TGCAGCGTTGAACCCCGGTTAGGGGGAGCTTTCTTT. The chain employs TRBV29-1 and TRBJ1-1, with D possibly TRBD1 on 6 matching bases. V lost 2 bases to trimming and J lost 10 bases, with 14 bases between them. Germline V gene sequence: CDR1 SQVTM, CDR2 ANQGSEA. CDR3 length: 12 amino acids.